A single sample gave rise to the 15 T cell receptor beta chains below, sequenced in a study of cytomegalovirus exposure and HLA in healthy donors. PCR was performed using 60 Vbeta and 13 Jbeta primers. Generated by immunoSEQ multiplex PCR, the TCRdb table keeps only in-frame clones and is missing some. The data hold about 150,000 clones, with about two thirds observed a single time. The sample was PBMCs. These receptors were taken from a man aged 35-49 years in good health and CMV-seronegative.

This chain uses TRBV30 with TRBJ1-2, with no clear D. V was cut by 3 bases and J by 10 bases, with 18 bases left in between. The CDR3 is 13 amino acids. CDR1 is GTSNPN and CDR2 is SVGIG in the germline V gene (reference sequence). CDR3 nucleotides: TGTGCCTGGAGCAAACAAGGATATTTAGCCTACACCTTC. Residues: CAWSKQGYLAYTF.

The chain joins TRBV6-1 to TRBJ2-1; 7 nucleotides match TRBD2. Looked up from germline, CDR1 is MNHNS and CDR2 is SASEGT. With 8 bases clipped from V and 4 bases from J, the junction kept 8 bases outside the gene matches. The CDR3 extends over 14 amino acids. CDR3 residues: CASGWRGKYNEQFF. The CDR3 region has the DNA TGTGCCAGCGGATGGCGGGGGAAATACAATGAGCAGTTCTTC.

The chain uses TRBV21-1 and TRBJ1-1; the D call in the table, TRBD1, was not verified against the DNA. TRBV21-1 is a documented pseudogene. The CDR3 has 15 residues. The CDR3 coding sequence is TGTGCCAGCATGCCCTCGGTGGCAGGAAACACTGAAGCTTTCTTT. Amino acid sequence: CASMPSVAGNTEAFF.

The rearrangement joins TRBV5-4 to TRBJ1-2; tentative D call: TRBD1 (6 bases). Per the germline V gene, CDR1 is SGHNT and CDR2 is YYREEE (reference sequence). This CDR3 region has 13 residues. Between the trimmed V and J ends, which lost 0 bases and 4 bases, there was a span of 7 bases. CDR3 sequence: CASSLDRVYGYTF. The CDR3 DNA is TGTGCCAGCAGCTTGGACAGGGTCTATGGCTACACCTTC.

This chain connects TRBV27 to TRBJ2-1, with TRBD2 identical over 13 bases. The length of the CDR3 is 16 residues. Germline V CDR1 and CDR2: MNHEY, SMNVEV (reference sequence). V lost 2 bases and J lost 7; bases outside the gene matches: 5. CDR3 nucleotides: TGTGCCAGCAGTTTACGGACTAGCGGGAGTGATAATGAGCAGTTCTTC. Amino acid sequence: CASSLRTSGSDNEQFF.

This clone was picked up a small number of times. The chain is built from TRBV5-6 and TRBJ2-2; D is perhaps TRBD2 (6 bases). Germline V gene data show CDR1 as SGHDT and CDR2 as YYEEEE. Deletions cut 7 bases from V and 3 bases from J, with 13 bases between. CDR3 size: 14 residues. CDR3 protein: CASGGLGDTGELFF. As DNA, the CDR3 is TGTGCCAGCGGGGGGTTAGGGGACACCGGGGAGCTGTTTTTT.

In this sample, this clone turned up once. The chain joins TRBV2 to TRBJ1-5; 8 positions match TRBD1. There are 15 residues in the CDR3. The junction had 11 bases not matched to a gene; V was cut back by 6 bases and J by 7 bases. The germline V gene encodes CDR1 SNHLY and CDR2 FYNNEI. The CDR3 DNA reads as TGTGCCAGCAGGGACAGGGTTGGCGTTGACCAGCCCCAGCATTTT. It specifies CASRDRVGVDQPQHF.

This clone was observed a few times. The rearrangement joins TRBV4-1 to TRBJ2-1, with 8 bases fitting TRBD2. The CDR3 covers 14 residues. Germline CDR1 is MGHRA and CDR2 is YSYEKL. J gave up 8 bases and V 1 base, and 4 bases lay outside the gene matches. The CDR3 DNA sequence: TGCGCCAGCAGCCAAGGTAGCGGGATCCATGAGCAGTTCTTC. Its translation: CASSQGSGIHEQFF.

This clone was found a few times. The rearrangement uses TRBV27 and TRBJ2-7; D is undetermined. This CDR3 is 12 amino acids long. CDR1 and CDR2 (germline): MNHEY, SMNVEV (reference sequence). V was clipped by 5 bases and J by 2 bases, with 7 bases between them. The CDR3 sequence is CASSNGPYEQYF. The DNA for the CDR3 is TGTGCCAGCAGTAATGGCCCCTACGAGCAGTACTTC.

This clone was counted between two and nine times. The V and J genes are TRBV5-1 and TRBJ2-7; 13 bases fit TRBD2. The germline V gene encodes CDR1 SGHRS and CDR2 YFSETQ. The junction had 12 bases not matched to a gene; V was cut back by 3 bases and J by 0 bases. CDR3 length equals 19 residues. The CDR3 DNA reads as TGCGCCAGCAGCTCAAATCCGGGACTAGCGGGGCGGATCTCCTACGAGCAGTACTTC. Translation gives CASSSNPGLAGRISYEQYF. Looking up the rest from reference TRBV5-1 and TRBJ2-7 gives the full variable domain: KAGVTQTPRYLIKTRGQQVTLSCSPISGHRSVSWYQQTPGQGLQFLFEYFSETQRNKGNFPGRFSGRQFSNSRSEMNVSTLELGDSALYLCASSSNPGLAGRISYEQYFGPGTRLTVT.

This clone was detected a few times. The rearrangement links TRBV7-9 to TRBJ2-2; D remains ambiguous. Trimming pared 5 bases from V and 7 bases from J, leaving 11 bases between. This CDR3 spans 13 amino acids. Germline lookup yields CDR1 SEHNR and CDR2 FQNEAQ (reference sequence). CDR3 nucleotides: TGTGCCAGCAGCATGAGACTGAGCGGGGAGCTGTTTTTT. Residues: CASSMRLSGELFF.

The chain employs TRBV6-5 and TRBJ1-2, with D unclear. V shed 5 bases and J shed 6 bases, with 16 bases lying between them. This CDR3 spans 14 amino acids. Germline V lookup: CDR1 MNHEY, CDR2 SVGAGI. CDR3 sequence reads: CASSRTIRNHGYTF. The CDR3 bases are TGTGCCAGCAGTCGAACAATCAGGAACCATGGCTACACCTTC.

This chain links TRBV30 with TRBJ2-1; TRBD2 agrees at 8 bases. CDR1 is GTSNPN and CDR2 is SVGIG in the germline V gene (reference sequence). V shed 0 bases, J shed 3 bases, and the junction held 1 base outside the gene matches. The CDR3 extends over 14 amino acids. The CDR3 region is CAWSVTSGYNEQFF. Here the CDR3 DNA reads TGTGCCTGGAGTGTAACTAGCGGCTACAATGAGCAGTTCTTC.

The chain employs TRBV15 and TRBJ2-1, with D perhaps matching TRBD2 (5 bases). The CDR3 length is 18 residues. The V and J ends lost 2 bases and 7 bases respectively, with 24 bases between them. Per germline, CDR1 LNHNV and CDR2 YYDKDF (reference sequence). The CDR3 sequence: CATSRQEAWALGGNEQFF. The CDR3 coding sequence is TGTGCCACCAGCAGACAGGAGGCCTGGGCTCTTGGTGGGAATGAGCAGTTCTTC.

This clone was counted a single time. This rearrangement joins TRBV10-3 to TRBJ2-1, with 10 bases that match TRBD2. CDR1 and CDR2 from the germline V gene are ENHRY and SYGVKD. This CDR3 contains 14 residues. V shed 10 bases and J 4 bases; nucleotides not matched to a gene: 7. In DNA, the CDR3 is TGTGCCACCCTGACTAGCGGGCCGTACAATGAGCAGTTCTTC. Its protein product is CATLTSGPYNEQFF.